These T cell receptor beta chains were read from a single sample in a study of shared clonotypes between healthy human individuals. The data were produced by immunoSEQ multiplex PCR, yet TCRdb's version contains in-frame clones alone and is incomplete. This table has 1,500,000 or so clones, roughly 96% appearing once. Sequences were obtained from naive CD4+ T cells sorted from blood. Receptors were obtained from a man younger than 45 in good health. Each CDR3 is given with its conserved first and last residue. Each record gives: V gene, J gene, clone size, D gene, CDR3 protein, CDR3 DNA. D genes are given only for firm matches. Part of the rows lack a size; the others show once, few, many or a class for expanded clones.

V gene: TRBV4-1
J gene: TRBJ2-3
clone size: NA
D gene: NA
CDR3 protein: CASSQGGSSTDTQYF
CDR3 DNA: TGCGCCAGCAGCCAAGGAGGGTCTAGCACAGATACGCAGTATTTT

V gene: TRBV15
J gene: TRBJ2-3
clone size: NA
D gene: NA
CDR3 protein: CATSETGADTQYF
CDR3 DNA: TGTGCCACCAGTGAGACAGGAGCAGATACGCAGTATTTT

V gene: TRBV15
J gene: TRBJ1-1
clone size: once
D gene: NA
CDR3 protein: CATSRNLQAEAFF
CDR3 DNA: TGTGCCACCAGCAGAAACCTTCAGGCTGAAGCTTTCTTT

V gene: TRBV6-5
J gene: TRBJ2-1
clone size: NA
D gene: NA
CDR3 protein: CASSAGTKRDNEQFF
CDR3 DNA: TGTGCCAGCAGTGCCGGGACGAAAAGGGACAATGAGCAGTTCTTC

V gene: TRBV5-1
J gene: TRBJ2-2
clone size: NA
D gene: TRBD1
CDR3 protein: CASSLGTGGTGELFF
CDR3 DNA: TGCGCCAGCAGCTTGGGCACAGGGGGAACCGGGGAGCTGTTTTTT

V gene: TRBV5-1
J gene: TRBJ1-1
clone size: NA
D gene: NA
CDR3 protein: CASSATGRLNTEAFF
CDR3 DNA: TGCGCCAGCAGCGCCACGGGACGGTTAAACACTGAAGCTTTCTTT

V gene: TRBV11-2
J gene: TRBJ2-2
clone size: NA
D gene: TRBD2
CDR3 protein: CASSKGLAGITGELFF
CDR3 DNA: TGTGCCAGCAGTAAAGGACTAGCGGGAATCACCGGGGAGCTGTTTTTT

V gene: TRBV29-1
J gene: TRBJ2-1
clone size: NA
D gene: TRBD2
CDR3 protein: CSVEGRLAYNEQFF
CDR3 DNA: TGCAGCGTTGAAGGCCGACTAGCGTACAATGAGCAGTTCTTC

V gene: TRBV5-1
J gene: TRBJ2-1
clone size: NA
D gene: NA
CDR3 protein: CASSRAGLSYNEQFF
CDR3 DNA: TGCGCCAGCAGCCGGGCAGGACTTTCCTACAATGAGCAGTTCTTC

V gene: TRBV14
J gene: TRBJ2-5
clone size: NA
D gene: NA
CDR3 protein: CASSQDPRSETQYF
CDR3 DNA: TGTGCCAGCAGCCAAGACCCCAGGAGTGAGACCCAGTACTTC

V gene: TRBV9
J gene: TRBJ2-7
clone size: NA
D gene: NA
CDR3 protein: CASSKSPQPYEQYF
CDR3 DNA: TGTGCCAGCAGCAAATCCCCGCAACCCTACGAGCAGTACTTC

V gene: TRBV27
J gene: TRBJ2-1
clone size: NA
D gene: TRBD2
CDR3 protein: CASSHKTLAGGPYNEQFF
CDR3 DNA: TGTGCCAGCAGTCACAAAACCCTCGCGGGAGGACCCTACAATGAGCAGTTCTTC

V gene: TRBV5-1
J gene: TRBJ2-1
clone size: once
D gene: NA
CDR3 protein: CASSLSDNEQFF
CDR3 DNA: TGCGCCAGCAGCTTGTCAGACAATGAGCAGTTCTTC

V gene: TRBV7-8
J gene: TRBJ2-5
clone size: NA
D gene: TRBD2
CDR3 protein: CASSLVTGGTETQYF
CDR3 DNA: TGTGCCAGCAGCTTAGTCACGGGAGGGACCGAGACCCAGTACTTC

V gene: TRBV19
J gene: TRBJ2-5
clone size: NA
D gene: NA
CDR3 protein: CASSRQGNPSVETQYF
CDR3 DNA: TGTGCCAGTAGCCGTCAGGGAAACCCATCAGTAGAGACCCAGTACTTC

V gene: TRBV9
J gene: TRBJ2-1
clone size: NA
D gene: NA
CDR3 protein: CASSLTDNEQFF
CDR3 DNA: TGTGCCAGCAGCCTTACAGACAATGAGCAGTTCTTC

V gene: TRBV28
J gene: TRBJ2-7
clone size: NA
D gene: TRBD1
CDR3 protein: CASDSSDRGYEQYF
CDR3 DNA: TGTGCCAGCGATTCCAGCGACAGGGGCTACGAGCAGTACTTC

V gene: TRBV19
J gene: TRBJ1-2
clone size: NA
D gene: NA
CDR3 protein: CASSMPSDNYGYTF
CDR3 DNA: TGTGCCAGTAGTATGCCCAGCGACAACTATGGCTACACCTTC

V gene: TRBV4-1
J gene: TRBJ2-5
clone size: NA
D gene: TRBD2
CDR3 protein: CASSQDLRSGRARQETQYF
CDR3 DNA: TGCGCCAGCAGCCAAGATCTTAGGAGCGGGAGGGCCAGGCAAGAGACCCAGTACTTC

V gene: TRBV14
J gene: TRBJ1-1
clone size: NA
D gene: NA
CDR3 protein: CASSTQSGRGTEAFF
CDR3 DNA: TGTGCCAGCAGCACGCAGAGCGGGCGGGGTACTGAAGCTTTCTTT

V gene: TRBV6-4
J gene: TRBJ2-3
clone size: NA
D gene: TRBD2
CDR3 protein: CATGTSGTDTQYF
CDR3 DNA: TGTGCCACCGGGACTAGCGGTACAGATACGCAGTATTTT